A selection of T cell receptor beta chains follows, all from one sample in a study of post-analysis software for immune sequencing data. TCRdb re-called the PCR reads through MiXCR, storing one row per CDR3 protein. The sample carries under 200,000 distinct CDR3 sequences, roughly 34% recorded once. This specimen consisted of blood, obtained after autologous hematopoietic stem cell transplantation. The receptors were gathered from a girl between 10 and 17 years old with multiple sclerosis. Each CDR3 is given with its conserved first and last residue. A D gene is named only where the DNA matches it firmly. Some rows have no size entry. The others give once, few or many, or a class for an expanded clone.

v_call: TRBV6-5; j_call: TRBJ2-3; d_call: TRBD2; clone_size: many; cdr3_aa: CASSTTGTSGSGDTQYF
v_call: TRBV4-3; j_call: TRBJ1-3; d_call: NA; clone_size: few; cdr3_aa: CASSQEGDLSGNTIYF
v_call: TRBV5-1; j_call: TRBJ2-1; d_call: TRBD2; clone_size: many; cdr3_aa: CASSLAQLAGYNEQFF
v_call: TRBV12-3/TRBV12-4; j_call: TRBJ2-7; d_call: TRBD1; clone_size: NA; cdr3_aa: CASRETGVGNYEQYF
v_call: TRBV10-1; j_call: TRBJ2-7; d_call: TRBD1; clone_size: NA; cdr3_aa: CASSGGGGEYEQYF
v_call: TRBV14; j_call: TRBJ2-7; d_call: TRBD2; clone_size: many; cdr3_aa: CASSLQGLAGSEQYF
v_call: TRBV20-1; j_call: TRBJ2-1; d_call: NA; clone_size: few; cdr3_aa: CSARSYNEQFF
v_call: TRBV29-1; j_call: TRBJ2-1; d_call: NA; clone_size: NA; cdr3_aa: CSVRRETTHEQFF
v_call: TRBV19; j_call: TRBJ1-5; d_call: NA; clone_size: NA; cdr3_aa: CASTMYGPSNQPQHF
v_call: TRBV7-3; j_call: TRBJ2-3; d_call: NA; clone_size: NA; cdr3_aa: CASSLTAGSITDTQYF
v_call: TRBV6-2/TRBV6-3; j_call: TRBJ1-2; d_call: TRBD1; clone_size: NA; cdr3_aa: CASSYGQGASGYTF
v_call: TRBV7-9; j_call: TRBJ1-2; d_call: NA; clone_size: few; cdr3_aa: CASSGGQDYGYTF
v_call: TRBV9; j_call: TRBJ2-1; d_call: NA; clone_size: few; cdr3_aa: CASSVDDRNEQFF
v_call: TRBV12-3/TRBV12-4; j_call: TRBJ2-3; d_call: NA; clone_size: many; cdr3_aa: CASSLLLSTDTQYF
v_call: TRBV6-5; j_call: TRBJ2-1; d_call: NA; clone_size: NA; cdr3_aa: CASSYRGPPVDEQFF
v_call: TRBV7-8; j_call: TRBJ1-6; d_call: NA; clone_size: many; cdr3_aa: CASSPSQGTWSPLHF
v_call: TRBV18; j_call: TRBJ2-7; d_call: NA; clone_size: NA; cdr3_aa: CASSPSPILYEQYF
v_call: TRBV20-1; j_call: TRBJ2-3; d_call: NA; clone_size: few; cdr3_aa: CSARGQFRTQYF
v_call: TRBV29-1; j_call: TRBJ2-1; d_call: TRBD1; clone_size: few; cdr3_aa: CSVTGTGEIGSYNEQFF
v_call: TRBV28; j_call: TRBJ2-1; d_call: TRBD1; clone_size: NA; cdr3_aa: CAGSPPRGYNEQFF
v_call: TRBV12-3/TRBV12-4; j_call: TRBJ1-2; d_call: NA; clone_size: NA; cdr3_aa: CASSPSQGSGCTF
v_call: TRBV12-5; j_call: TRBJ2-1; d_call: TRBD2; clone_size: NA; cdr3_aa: CASGFLAPGGREQFF
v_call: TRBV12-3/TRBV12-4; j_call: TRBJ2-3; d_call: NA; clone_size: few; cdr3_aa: CASSFLAEGADTQYF
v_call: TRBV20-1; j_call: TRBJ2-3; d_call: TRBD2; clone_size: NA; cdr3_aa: CSAARGTSGPPSTDAQYF
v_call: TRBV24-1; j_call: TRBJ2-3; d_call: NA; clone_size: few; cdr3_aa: CATSDFRESDTQYF
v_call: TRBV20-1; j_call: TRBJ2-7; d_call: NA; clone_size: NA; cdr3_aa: CSARIGMQMGIHEQYF
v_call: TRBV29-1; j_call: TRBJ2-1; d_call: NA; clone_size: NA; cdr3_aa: CSVVQSSYNEQFF
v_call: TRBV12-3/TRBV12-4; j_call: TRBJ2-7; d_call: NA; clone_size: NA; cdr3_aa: CASSLQLAQSSYEQYF
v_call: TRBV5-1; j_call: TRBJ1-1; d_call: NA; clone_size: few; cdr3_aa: CASSLWGHGTEAFF
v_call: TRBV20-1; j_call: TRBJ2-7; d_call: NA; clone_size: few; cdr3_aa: CSATRDGSYEQYF
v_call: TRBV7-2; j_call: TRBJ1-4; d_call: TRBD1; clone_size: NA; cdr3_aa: CASSFDSRDRVGKLFF
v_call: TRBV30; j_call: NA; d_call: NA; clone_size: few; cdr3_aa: CAWSTGFDEQYF
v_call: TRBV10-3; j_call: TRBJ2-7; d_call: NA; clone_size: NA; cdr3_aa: CAIPYEQYF
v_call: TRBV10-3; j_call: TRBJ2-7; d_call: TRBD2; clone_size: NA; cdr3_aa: CAISDWTSGDNEQYF
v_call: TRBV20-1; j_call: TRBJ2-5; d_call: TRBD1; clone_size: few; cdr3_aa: CSARAGQRQETQYF
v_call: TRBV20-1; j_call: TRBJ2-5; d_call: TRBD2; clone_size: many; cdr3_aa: CSAHLAGEKTQYF
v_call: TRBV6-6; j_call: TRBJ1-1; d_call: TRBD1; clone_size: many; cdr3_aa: CASSELDRGSTEAFF
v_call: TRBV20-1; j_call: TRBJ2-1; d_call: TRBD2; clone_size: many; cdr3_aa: CSARPPIGLAGNEQFF
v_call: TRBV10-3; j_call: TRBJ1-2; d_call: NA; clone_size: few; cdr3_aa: CAIAFHAETNYGYTF
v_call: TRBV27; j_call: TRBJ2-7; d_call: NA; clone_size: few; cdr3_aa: CASSLRGYSYDEQYF
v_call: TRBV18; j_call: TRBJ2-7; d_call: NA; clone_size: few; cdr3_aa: CASSPPWTAGSYEQYF
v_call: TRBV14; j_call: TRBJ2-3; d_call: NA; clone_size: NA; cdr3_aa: CASSQVSRSADTQYF
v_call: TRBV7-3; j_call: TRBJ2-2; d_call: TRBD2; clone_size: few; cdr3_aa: CASSLAGGRPTGELFF
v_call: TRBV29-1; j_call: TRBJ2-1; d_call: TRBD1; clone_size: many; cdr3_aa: CSVEDPQGVYNEQFF
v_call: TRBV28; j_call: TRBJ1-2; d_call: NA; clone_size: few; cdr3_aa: CASSLAAMSGYTF
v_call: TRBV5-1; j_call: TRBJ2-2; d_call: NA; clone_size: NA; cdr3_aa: CASSGLGSGELFF
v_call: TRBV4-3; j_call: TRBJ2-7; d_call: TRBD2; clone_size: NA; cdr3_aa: CASSLRSGSGYEQYF
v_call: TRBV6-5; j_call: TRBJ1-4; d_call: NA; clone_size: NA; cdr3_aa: CASSYSGRGNSFREKLFF
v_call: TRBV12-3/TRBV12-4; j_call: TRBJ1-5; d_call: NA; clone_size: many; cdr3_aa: CASSQRTISNQPQHF
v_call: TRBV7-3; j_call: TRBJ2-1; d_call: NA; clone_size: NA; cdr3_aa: CASSLSSGLHNEQFF
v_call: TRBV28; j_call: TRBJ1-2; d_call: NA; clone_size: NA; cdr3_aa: CASSHGRGRYTF
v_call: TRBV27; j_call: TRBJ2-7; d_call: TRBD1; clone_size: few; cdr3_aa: CASSGRRVRGLKGGEQYF
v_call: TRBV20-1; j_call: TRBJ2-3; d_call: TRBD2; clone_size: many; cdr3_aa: CSGRLAGTSTDTQYF
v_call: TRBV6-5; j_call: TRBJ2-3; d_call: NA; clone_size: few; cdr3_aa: CASSYRLPSTDTQYF
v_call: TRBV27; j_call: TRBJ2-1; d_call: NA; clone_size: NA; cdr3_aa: CASSFATRTNEQFF
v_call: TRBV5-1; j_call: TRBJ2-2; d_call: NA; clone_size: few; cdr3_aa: CASSSASLPNTGELFF
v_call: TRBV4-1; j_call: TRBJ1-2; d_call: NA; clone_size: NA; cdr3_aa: CASSQEPNLNYGYTF